The entry that follows covers one T cell receptor beta chain sequence. Per the original methods: Amplification of reference gene primers was used by the study to estimate nucleated cell counts. The protocol was immunoSEQ multiplex PCR, while the TCRdb copy is restricted to in-frame clones and leaves out a portion. For V, J and clone size, that table is used; D and trimming come from the DNA. The top ten hold roughly 4.5% of the sample, which has roughly 60,000 clones, 80% to 95% seen once. The data were taken from a study of blood T cell repertoires in COVID-19. Turning to the study itself: Spain, Italy and the United States supplied samples that represented acute and convalescent COVID-19. T cells, B-cell-depleted T cells, or PBMCs provided the cDNA or gDNA that served as material.

The CDR3 is 14 amino acids. The V gene's germline CDR1 is LGHNT and CDR2 FRNRAP. After removal of 0 bases from V and 5 bases from J, the junction contained 4 bases not matched to a gene. Sequences were obtained from peripheral blood. V and J are TRBV12-5 and TRBJ2-7; 7 bases line up with TRBD1. The TCR sequence derives from a man between 45 and 60 years old with active COVID-19. The CDR3 loop is CASGLVAGGHEQYF. DNA of the CDR3: TGTGCTAGTGGTTTGGTAGCAGGGGGACACGAGCAGTACTTC.